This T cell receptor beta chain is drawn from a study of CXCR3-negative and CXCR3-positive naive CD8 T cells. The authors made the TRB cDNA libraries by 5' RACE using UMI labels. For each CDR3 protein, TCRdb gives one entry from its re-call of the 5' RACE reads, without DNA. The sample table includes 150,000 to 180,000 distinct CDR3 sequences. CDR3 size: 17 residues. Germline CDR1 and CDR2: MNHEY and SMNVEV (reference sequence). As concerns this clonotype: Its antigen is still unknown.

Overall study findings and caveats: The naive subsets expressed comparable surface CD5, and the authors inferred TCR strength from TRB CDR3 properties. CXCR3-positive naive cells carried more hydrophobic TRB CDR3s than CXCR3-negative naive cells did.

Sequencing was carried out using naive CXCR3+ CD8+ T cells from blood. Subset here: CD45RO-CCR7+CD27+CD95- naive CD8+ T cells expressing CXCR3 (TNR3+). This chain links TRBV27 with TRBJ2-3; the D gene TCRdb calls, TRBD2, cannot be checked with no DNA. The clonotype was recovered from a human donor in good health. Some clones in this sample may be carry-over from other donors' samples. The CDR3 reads CASSMTGIAGYGDTQYF.